The 8 T cell receptor beta chains in this list originate from one sample, sequenced in a study of CD8 T cells in ankylosing spondylitis. Whole-study results and caveats: Made up of under 10 highly homologous variants, a TCR beta motif appeared characteristic of ankylosing spondylitis blood.

Their recognized antigens are unknown. MiXCR was run by TCRdb on the 5' RACE reads, yielding one entry per CDR3 protein. The sample gives roughly 350,000 distinct CDR3 sequences, 8% of which show up once; 13% to 15% is in the top ten. Source material: blood, either unsorted or a sorted T cell fraction (not recorded which). The receptors come from a male donor with ankylosing spondylitis.

This clonotype has just a few counts. This sequence joins TRBV5-1 and TRBJ1-4; D possibly corresponds to TRBD1 (5 bases). This CDR3 is built from 14 residues. The V and J ends lost 4 bases and 3 bases respectively, with 10 bases between them. In germline, CDR1 is SGHRS, CDR2 YFSETQ. The CDR3 spells CASSPGTPNEKLFF. Here the CDR3 DNA reads TGCGCCAGCAGCCCCGGGACGCCTAATGAAAAACTGTTTTTT.

The rearrangement uses TRBV7-9 and TRBJ1-1, with D tentatively TRBD1 (5 bases). In germline, CDR1 is SEHNR, CDR2 FQNEAQ (reference sequence). V lost 3 bases and J lost 4, with 12 bases in between. There are 14 residues in the CDR3. Written as DNA, the CDR3 is TGTGCCAGCAGCTTTCAGGGAGTGGGCACTGAAGCTTTCTTT. Translating gives CASSFQGVGTEAFF.

The V and J genes are TRBV7-8 and TRBJ2-3, with D possibly TRBD1 on 6 matching bases. V dropped 2 bases and J dropped 4 bases, with 10 bases sitting between them. CDR1 and CDR2 from the germline V gene are SGHVS and FQNEAQ. The CDR3 runs to 14 residues. The CDR3 nucleotides are TGTGCCAGCAGCTTACCGTCAGGGGCAGATACGCAGTATTTT. Encoded protein: CASSLPSGADTQYF.

The V call is TRBV18, the J call TRBJ2-7; D not resolved. The CDR3 totals 14 residues. V was trimmed by 5 bases and J by 0 bases, leaving 11 bases between them. Germline V CDR1 and CDR2: KGHSH, LQKENI. The CDR3 nucleotides are TGTGCCAGCTCAGATTCGACCGGCTCCTACGAGCAGTACTTC. Its protein product is CASSDSTGSYEQYF.

The chain uses TRBV6-5 and TRBJ1-5; TRBD1 matches 7 bases. Germline CDR1 MNHEY, CDR2 SVGAGI. The CDR3 covers 16 residues. After removal of 0 bases from V and 0 bases from J, the junction contained 2 bases not matched to a gene. The CDR3 sequence is CASSYSGQHSNQPQHF. DNA of the CDR3: TGTGCCAGCAGTTACTCGGGACAGCATAGCAATCAGCCCCAGCATTTT.

The J gene is TRBJ1-1, the V gene TRBV24-1, with D perhaps matching TRBD1 (6 bases). The CDR3 runs 12 residues. Germline V lookup: CDR1 KGHDR, CDR2 SFDVKD. Trimming took 5 bases from V and 8 from J, leaving 11 bases between them. For the CDR3, the DNA is TGTGCCACCAGTGCGGACAGCGCCGAAGCTTTCTTT. Amino acid sequence: CATSADSAEAFF.

This clonotype was recorded a few times. The chain couples TRBV4-1 to TRBJ2-1; tentatively, D is TRBD1 or TRBD2 (6 bases each). V was shortened by 1 base and J by 4 bases, with 17 bases between the two germline ends. Germline V gene data show CDR1 as MGHRA and CDR2 as YSYEKL. The length of the CDR3 is 17 residues. CDR3 DNA sequence: TGCGCCAGCAGCCAAGGAGTAGGGGGACTGAATTACAATGAGCAGTTCTTC. As protein: CASSQGVGGLNYNEQFF.

The V and J genes are TRBV9 and TRBJ2-7; D unclear. In germline, CDR1 is SGDLS, CDR2 YYNGEE. V was shortened by 4 bases and J by 6 bases, with 17 bases between the two germline ends. The CDR3 loop spans 14 amino acids. This chain's CDR3 is CASSQRTDGGEQYF. As DNA, the CDR3 is TGTGCCAGCAGCCAACGGACGGATGGCGGCGAGCAGTACTTC.